This is a list of T cell receptor beta chains from one sample in a study of identical twins. In TCRdb, the 5' RACE reads were re-called with MiXCR into one record per CDR3 protein. This table holds 400,000 to 600,000 distinct CDR3 sequences, about 22% found once. A further study also used this sample, focusing on yellow fever vaccine responses in identical twins.

The sequenced material came from CD4+ T cells sorted from blood. These receptors were obtained from a woman under 30 in good health. Each CDR3 is given with its conserved first and last residue. The order of the fields is clone size, J gene, D gene, V gene, CDR3 protein, CDR3 DNA. D genes are given only for firm matches. Size is stated for part of the rows, as once, few or many counts, or as a class when the clone is expanded.

size: -; J: TRBJ1-6; D: -; V: TRBV6-5; CDR3: CASSYGGVGNSPLHF; DNA: TGTGCCAGCAGTTACGGGGGGGTCGGGAATTCACCCCTCCACTTT
size: few; J: TRBJ2-7; D: TRBD2; V: TRBV7-3; CDR3: CASSLGLAGHEQYF; DNA: TGTGCCAGCAGCTTAGGACTAGCGGGCCACGAGCAGTACTTC
size: -; J: TRBJ2-5; D: -; V: TRBV24-1; CDR3: CATSDTGTETQYF; DNA: TGTGCCACCAGTGATACGGGGACGGAGACCCAGTACTTC
size: -; J: TRBJ1-1; D: -; V: TRBV12-3/TRBV12-4; CDR3: CAGGTGPLNTEAFF; DNA: TGTGCCGGGGGAACAGGACCCTTGAACACTGAAGCTTTCTTT
size: many; J: TRBJ2-1; D: -; V: TRBV7-9; CDR3: CASTPIGQYNEQFF; DNA: TGTGCCAGCACCCCAATCGGGCAGTACAATGAGCAGTTCTTC
size: -; J: TRBJ2-1; D: TRBD2; V: TRBV5-1; CDR3: CASSSKSQGLAGSGEQFF; DNA: TGCGCCAGCAGCTCTAAAAGCCAGGGACTAGCGGGTTCTGGTGAGCAGTTCTTC
size: many; J: TRBJ2-2; D: TRBD2; V: TRBV5-1; CDR3: CASSPRLAGNTGELFF; DNA: TGTGCCAGCAGCCCCCGACTAGCGGGGAACACCGGGGAGCTGTTTTTT
size: -; J: TRBJ1-1; D: -; V: TRBV10-3; CDR3: CAISEMVGSTEAFF; DNA: TGTGCCATCAGTGAAATGGTAGGGAGCACTGAAGCTTTCTTT
size: -; J: TRBJ2-1; D: TRBD2; V: TRBV7-3; CDR3: CASSLRGLAGTYKGEQFF; DNA: TGTGCCAGCAGCTTACGGGGACTAGCGGGAACTTACAAGGGTGAGCAGTTCTTC
size: -; J: TRBJ2-1; D: -; V: TRBV20-1; CDR3: CSASELASYNEQFF; DNA: TGCAGTGCTAGTGAACTAGCCTCCTACAATGAGCAGTTCTTC
size: few; J: TRBJ2-7; D: TRBD2; V: TRBV5-1; CDR3: CASSLTTSGTGEQYF; DNA: TGCGCCAGCAGCCTGACAACTAGCGGGACAGGCGAGCAGTACTTC
size: few; J: TRBJ1-2; D: TRBD1; V: TRBV20-1; CDR3: CSASTKGKSRGIYGYTF; DNA: TGCAGTGCTAGTACTAAAGGGAAGAGCAGGGGGATCTATGGCTACACCTTC
size: -; J: TRBJ2-5; D: TRBD2; V: TRBV7-2; CDR3: CASSATSGVGETQYF; DNA: TGTGCCAGCAGCGCGACTAGCGGGGTCGGAGAGACCCAGTACTTC
size: -; J: TRBJ1-2; D: -; V: TRBV7-2; CDR3: CASSLVSGGMNYGYTF; DNA: TGTGCCAGCAGCTTAGTTTCGGGCGGAATGAACTATGGCTACACCTTC
size: -; J: TRBJ1-1; D: TRBD1; V: TRBV5-1; CDR3: CASSLAKTGGGTEAFF; DNA: TGCGCCAGCAGCTTGGCAAAGACAGGGGGCGGAACTGAAGCTTTCTTT
size: -; J: TRBJ2-3; D: TRBD2; V: TRBV5-1; CDR3: CASSLGPTDSGADTQYF; DNA: TGCGCCAGCAGCTTGGGCCCGACGGATAGCGGGGCAGATACGCAGTATTTT
size: few; J: TRBJ2-7; D: -; V: TRBV14; CDR3: CASSQDPWAYEQYF; DNA: TGTGCCAGCAGCCAAGATCCTTGGGCCTACGAGCAGTACTTC
size: -; J: TRBJ1-5; D: -; V: TRBV20-1; CDR3: CSASPPGVPQPQHF; DNA: TGCAGTGCCAGTCCACCGGGTGTCCCGCAGCCCCAGCATTTT
size: -; J: TRBJ2-3; D: TRBD2; V: TRBV2; CDR3: CASRRTTSGTDTQYF; DNA: TGTGCCAGCAGGCGCACGACTAGCGGCACAGATACGCAGTATTTT
size: few; J: TRBJ2-3; D: -; V: TRBV2; CDR3: CASTGSGDTQYF; DNA: TGTGCCAGCACAGGTAGTGGAGATACGCAGTATTTT
size: -; J: TRBJ2-7; D: -; V: TRBV20-1; CDR3: CSAVDRPYEQYF; DNA: TGCAGTGCCGTAGACAGGCCCTACGAGCAGTACTTC
size: -; J: TRBJ2-5; D: -; V: TRBV20-1; CDR3: CSARDRRVGETQYF; DNA: TGCAGTGCTAGAGATCGTAGGGTGGGGGAGACCCAGTACTTC
size: -; J: TRBJ1-1; D: TRBD1; V: TRBV12-3/TRBV12-4; CDR3: CASSLVSGGVTEAFF; DNA: TGTGCCAGCAGTTTAGTGTCAGGGGGCGTCACTGAAGCTTTCTTT